This T cell receptor (beta chain) was recovered during a study of OX40 agonist ivuxolimab in advanced cancers. Study observations and caveats: Expanded clones were, on average, more numerous in CD8+ T cells than in CD4+. Clonal expansion in partial responders at 0.1-3.0 mg/kg ranked among the lowest.

This CDR3 region has 15 residues. V was clipped by 7 bases and J by 7 bases, with 20 bases between them. CDR1 is SNHLY and CDR2 is FYNNEI in the germline V gene. Sampled blood was obtained at baseline, cycle 4 day 1, and cycle 7 day 1. The table came from immunoSEQ multiplex PCR; TCRdb's copy has only in-frame clones and leaves some out. The data show approximately 72,000 clones, around 90% seen once. As concerns this clone: The antigen is undetermined.

This specimen consisted of CD4+ or CD8+ T cells sorted from blood, obtained in a trial of the OX40 agonist ivuxolimab. The receptor's source is an adult with an advanced solid tumor such as melanoma, head and neck, liver or kidney cancer. The J gene is TRBJ2-1, the V gene TRBV2, with D possibly being TRBD2 (6 bases). This CDR3 reads CASNAHGLNGNEQFF. In DNA, the CDR3 is TGTGCCAGCAACGCTCACGGACTAAACGGGAATGAGCAGTTCTTC.